This TCR beta chain was recovered during a study of blood T cell repertoires in COVID-19. Turning to the study itself: T cells, B-cell-depleted T cells, or PBMCs provided the cDNA or gDNA that served as material.

Clones were sequenced by immunoSEQ multiplex PCR, and TCRdb holds only the in-frame ones, with some missing. Counted here are roughly 260,000 clones, 75% to 95% occurring once; the ten biggest clones make up 1.9%. Assignment of participants to cohorts was predicated upon participant-reported clinical history. Two negative PCRs, clearance, or symptom resolution characterized the recovered Cohort 3 donors. CDR1 SGHVS and CDR2 FNYEAQ come from the germline V gene. V lost 2 bases, J lost 0 bases, and 9 bases lay in between. The CDR3 has 15 amino acids. Sequences were obtained from PBMCs or T cells enriched from blood (not recorded which). This TCR was recovered from a woman in her late teens or twenties who had recovered from COVID-19. This chain connects TRBV7-6 to TRBJ2-3; maybe TRBD1 (6 bases). CDR3 protein: CASSLRGSSTDTQYF. CDR3 sequence (DNA): TGTGCCAGCAGCTTAAGGGGGAGCAGCACAGATACGCAGTATTTT. Drawing the rest from reference TRBV7-6 and TRBJ2-3, the complete variable domain is GAGVSQSPRYKVTKRGQDVALRCDPISGHVSLYWYRQALGQGPEFLTYFNYEAQQDKSGLPNDRFSAERPEGSISTLTIQRTEQRDSAMYRCASSLRGSSTDTQYFGPGTRLTVL.